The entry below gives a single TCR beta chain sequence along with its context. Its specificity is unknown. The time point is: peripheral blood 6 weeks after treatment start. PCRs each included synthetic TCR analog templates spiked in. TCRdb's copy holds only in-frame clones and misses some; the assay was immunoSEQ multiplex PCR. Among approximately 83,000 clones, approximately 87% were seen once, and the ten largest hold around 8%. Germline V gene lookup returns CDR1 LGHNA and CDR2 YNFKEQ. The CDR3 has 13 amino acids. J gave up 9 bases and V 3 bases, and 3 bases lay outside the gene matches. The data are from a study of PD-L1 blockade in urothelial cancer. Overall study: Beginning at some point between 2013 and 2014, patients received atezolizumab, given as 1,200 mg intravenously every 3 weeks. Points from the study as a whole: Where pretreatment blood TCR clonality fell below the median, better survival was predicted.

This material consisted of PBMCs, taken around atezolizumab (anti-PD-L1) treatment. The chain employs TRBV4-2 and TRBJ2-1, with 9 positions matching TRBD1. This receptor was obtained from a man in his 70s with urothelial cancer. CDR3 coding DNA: TGTGCCAGCAGCCAGGACAGGGGCGGTGAGCAGTTCTTC. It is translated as CASSQDRGGEQFF.